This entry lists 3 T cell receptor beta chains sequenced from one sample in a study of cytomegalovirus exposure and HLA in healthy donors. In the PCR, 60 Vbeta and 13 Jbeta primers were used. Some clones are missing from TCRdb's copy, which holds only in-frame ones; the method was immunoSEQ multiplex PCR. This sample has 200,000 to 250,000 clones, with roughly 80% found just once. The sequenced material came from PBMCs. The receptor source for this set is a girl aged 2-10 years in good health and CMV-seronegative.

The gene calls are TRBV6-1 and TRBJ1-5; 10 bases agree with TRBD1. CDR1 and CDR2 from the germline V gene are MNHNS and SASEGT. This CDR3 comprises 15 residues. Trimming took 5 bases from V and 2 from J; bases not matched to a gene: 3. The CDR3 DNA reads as TGTGCCAGCAGTACCGGGACAGGGGGCAATCAGCCCCAGCATTTT. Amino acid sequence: CASSTGTGGNQPQHF.

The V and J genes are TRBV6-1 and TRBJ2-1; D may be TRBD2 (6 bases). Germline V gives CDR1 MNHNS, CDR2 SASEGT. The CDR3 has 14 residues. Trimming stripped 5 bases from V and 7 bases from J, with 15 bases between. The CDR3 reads CASSWSGLENEQFF. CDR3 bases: TGTGCCAGCAGTTGGAGCGGGCTGGAAAATGAGCAGTTCTTC.

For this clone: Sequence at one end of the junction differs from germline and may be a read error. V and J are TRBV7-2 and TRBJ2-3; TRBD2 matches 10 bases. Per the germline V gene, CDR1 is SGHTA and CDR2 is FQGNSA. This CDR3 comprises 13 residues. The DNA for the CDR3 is TGTGCCAGCAGTTTAGCGGGAGGAGATACGCAGTATTTT. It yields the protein CASSLAGGDTQYF.